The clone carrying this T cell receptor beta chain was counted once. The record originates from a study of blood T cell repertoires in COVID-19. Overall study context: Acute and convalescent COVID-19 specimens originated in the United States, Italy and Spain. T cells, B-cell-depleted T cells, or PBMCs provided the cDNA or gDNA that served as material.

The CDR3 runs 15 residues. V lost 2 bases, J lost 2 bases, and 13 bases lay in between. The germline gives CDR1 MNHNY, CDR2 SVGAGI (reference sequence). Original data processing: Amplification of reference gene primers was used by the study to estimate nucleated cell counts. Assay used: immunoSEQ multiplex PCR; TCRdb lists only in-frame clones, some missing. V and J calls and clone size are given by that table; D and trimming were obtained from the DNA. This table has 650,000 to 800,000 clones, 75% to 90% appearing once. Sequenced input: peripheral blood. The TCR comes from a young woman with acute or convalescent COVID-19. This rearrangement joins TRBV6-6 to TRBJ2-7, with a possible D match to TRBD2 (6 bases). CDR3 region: CASSYADGGPYEQYF. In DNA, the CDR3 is TGTGCCAGCAGTTACGCAGACGGGGGACCCTACGAGCAGTACTTC.